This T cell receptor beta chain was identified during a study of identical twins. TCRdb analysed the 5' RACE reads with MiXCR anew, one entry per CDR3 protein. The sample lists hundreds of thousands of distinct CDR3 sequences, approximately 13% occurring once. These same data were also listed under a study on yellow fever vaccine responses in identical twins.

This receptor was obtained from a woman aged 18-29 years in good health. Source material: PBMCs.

The DNA of the CDR3 is TGCGCCAGCAGTACGTTCTCGCCGACCTACAATGAGCAGTTCTTC. Protein sequence: CASSTFSPTYNEQFF. This chain joins TRBV4-1 and TRBJ2-1, with D hard to call. The germline CDR1 and CDR2 sequences are MGHRA and YSYEKL. The V gene lost 6 bases and the J gene lost 2 bases, with 14 bases spanning the gap. The CDR3 is 15 residues long.